This note documents a single T cell receptor beta chain sequence. The entry originates in a study of T cell changes during pregnancy in multiple sclerosis. The CDR3 has 14 residues. Germline lookup yields CDR1 MNHEY and CDR2 SVGAGI. V lost 4 bases to trimming and J lost 7 bases; unmatched junction nucleotides: 9. Libraries were prepared by immunoSEQ multiplex PCR; TCRdb keeps only in-frame clonotypes and omits some of them. The repertoire holds 45,000 to 65,000 clones, with over 90% as singletons. Sequencing was performed on CD8+ T cells from peripheral blood mononuclear cells, taken in the third trimester of pregnancy. The chain combines TRBV6-5 with TRBJ1-1; 7 bases line up with TRBD1. The receptor's source is a female donor with multiple sclerosis, enrolled in a pregnancy study. CDR3 coding DNA: TGTGCCAGCAGTTTCTACGGGACAGATTATGAAGCTTTCTTT. Translating gives CASSFYGTDYEAFF.